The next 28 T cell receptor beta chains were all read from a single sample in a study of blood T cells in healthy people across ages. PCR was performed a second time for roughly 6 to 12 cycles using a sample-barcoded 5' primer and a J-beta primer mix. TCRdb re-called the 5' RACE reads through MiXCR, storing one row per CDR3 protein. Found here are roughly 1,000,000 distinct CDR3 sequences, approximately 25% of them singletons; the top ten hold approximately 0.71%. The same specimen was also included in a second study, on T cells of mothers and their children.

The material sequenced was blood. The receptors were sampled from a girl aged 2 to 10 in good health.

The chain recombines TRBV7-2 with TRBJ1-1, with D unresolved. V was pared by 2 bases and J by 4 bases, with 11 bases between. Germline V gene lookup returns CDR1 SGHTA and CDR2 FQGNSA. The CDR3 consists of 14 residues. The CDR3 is CASSLQPIGTEAFF. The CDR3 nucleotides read TGTGCCAGCAGCTTACAGCCGATAGGCACTGAAGCTTTCTTT.

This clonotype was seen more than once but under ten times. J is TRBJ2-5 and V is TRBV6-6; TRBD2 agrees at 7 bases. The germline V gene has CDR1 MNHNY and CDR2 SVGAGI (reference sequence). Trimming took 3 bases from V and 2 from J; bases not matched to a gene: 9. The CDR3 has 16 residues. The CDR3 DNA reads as TGTGCCAGCAGTTATTACGGCACTAGCGAGCAAGAGACCCAGTACTTC. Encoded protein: CASSYYGTSEQETQYF.

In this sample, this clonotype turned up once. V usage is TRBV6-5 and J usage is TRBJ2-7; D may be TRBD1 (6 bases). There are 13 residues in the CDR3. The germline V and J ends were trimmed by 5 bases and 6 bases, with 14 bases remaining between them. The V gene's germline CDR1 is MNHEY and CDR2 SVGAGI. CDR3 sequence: CASSPNTDSEQYF. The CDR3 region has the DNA TGTGCCAGCAGTCCTAACACGGACAGCGAGCAGTACTTC.

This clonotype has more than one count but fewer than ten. The DNA for the CDR3 is TGCAGCGTTGAGGTGGCAGGGACCCCAGATACGCAGTATTTT. Amino acids: CSVEVAGTPDTQYF. The gene calls are TRBV29-1 and TRBJ2-3; possibly TRBD1 or TRBD2 for D (5 bases each). Germline-derived CDR1 and CDR2 are SQVTM and ANQGSEA. CDR3 length: 14 residues. Trimming stripped 3 bases from V and 4 bases from J, with 14 bases between.

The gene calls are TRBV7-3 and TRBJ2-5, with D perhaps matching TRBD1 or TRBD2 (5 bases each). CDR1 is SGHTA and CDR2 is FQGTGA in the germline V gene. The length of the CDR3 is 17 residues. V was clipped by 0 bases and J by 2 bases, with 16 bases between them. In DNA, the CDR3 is TGTGCCAGCAGCTTAACGGTCCCGAAGTGGGGGCAAGAGACCCAGTACTTC. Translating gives CASSLTVPKWGQETQYF.

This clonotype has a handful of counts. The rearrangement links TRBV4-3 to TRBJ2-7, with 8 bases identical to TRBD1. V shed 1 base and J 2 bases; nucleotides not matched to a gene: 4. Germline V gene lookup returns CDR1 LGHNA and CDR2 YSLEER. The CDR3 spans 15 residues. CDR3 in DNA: TGCGCCAGCAGCCAAGGGACAGGGATAGCCTACGAGCAGTACTTC. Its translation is CASSQGTGIAYEQYF.

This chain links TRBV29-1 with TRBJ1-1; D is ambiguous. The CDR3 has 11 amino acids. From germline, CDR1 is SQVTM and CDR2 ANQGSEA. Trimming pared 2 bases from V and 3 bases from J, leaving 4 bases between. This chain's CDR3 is CSVEWDTEAFF. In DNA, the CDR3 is TGCAGCGTTGAATGGGACACTGAAGCTTTCTTT.

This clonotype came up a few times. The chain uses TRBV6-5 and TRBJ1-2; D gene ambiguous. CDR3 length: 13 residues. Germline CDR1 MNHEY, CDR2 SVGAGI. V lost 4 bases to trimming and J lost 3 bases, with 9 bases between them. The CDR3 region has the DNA TGTGCCAGCAGTTCACGTGACTACTATGGCTACACCTTC. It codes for CASSSRDYYGYTF.

The CDR3 loop is CASSLAWGYTF. The CDR3, as DNA: TGTGCCAGCAGCTTGGCCTGGGGCTACACCTTC. The V and J genes are TRBV5-6 and TRBJ1-2; D uncertain. Trimming took off 0 bases at V and 8 bases at J, with 5 bases between the two ends. Germline CDR1 is SGHDT and CDR2 is YYEEEE. The CDR3 has 11 residues.

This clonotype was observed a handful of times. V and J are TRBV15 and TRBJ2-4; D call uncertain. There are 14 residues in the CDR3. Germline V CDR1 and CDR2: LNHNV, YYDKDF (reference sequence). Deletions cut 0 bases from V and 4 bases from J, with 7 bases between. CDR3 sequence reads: CATSRDLGKNIQYF. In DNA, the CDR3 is TGTGCCACCAGCAGAGATTTGGGGAAAAACATTCAGTACTTC.

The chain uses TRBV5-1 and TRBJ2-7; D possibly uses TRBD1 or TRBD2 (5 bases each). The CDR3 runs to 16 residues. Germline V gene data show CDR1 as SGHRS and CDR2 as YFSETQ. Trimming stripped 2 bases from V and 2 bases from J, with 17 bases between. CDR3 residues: CASSFYWDGEPYEQYF. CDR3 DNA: TGCGCCAGCAGCTTCTACTGGGACGGCGAGCCCTACGAGCAGTACTTC.

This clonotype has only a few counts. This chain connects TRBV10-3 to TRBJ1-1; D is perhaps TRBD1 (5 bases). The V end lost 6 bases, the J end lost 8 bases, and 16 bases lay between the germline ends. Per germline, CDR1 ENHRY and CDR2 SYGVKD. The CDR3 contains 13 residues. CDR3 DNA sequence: TGTGCCATCAGGCTGCACCAAGGGGAAGAAGCTTTCTTT. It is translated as CAIRLHQGEEAFF.

CDR3 sequence reads: CASSFPRVGEKLFF. CDR3 in DNA: TGTGCCAGCAGTTTTCCCAGGGTCGGAGAAAAACTGTTTTTT. V and J are TRBV28 and TRBJ1-4; TRBD1 is a possible D gene (5 bases). Germline assignment: CDR1 MDHEN and CDR2 SYDVKM. The CDR3 is 14 residues long. V was clipped by 3 bases and J by 8 bases, with 13 bases between them.

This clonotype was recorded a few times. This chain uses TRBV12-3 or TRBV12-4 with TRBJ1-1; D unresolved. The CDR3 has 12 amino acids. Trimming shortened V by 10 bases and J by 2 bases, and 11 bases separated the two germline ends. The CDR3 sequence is CATDVPNTEAFF. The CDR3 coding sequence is TGTGCCACGGACGTCCCAAACACTGAAGCTTTCTTT.

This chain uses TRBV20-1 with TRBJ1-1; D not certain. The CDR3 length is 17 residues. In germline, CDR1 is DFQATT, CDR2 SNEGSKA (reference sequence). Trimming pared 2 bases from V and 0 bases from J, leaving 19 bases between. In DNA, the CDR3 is TGCAGTGCTAGACGACCACCCCCAGACACCATGAACACTGAAGCTTTCTTT. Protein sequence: CSARRPPPDTMNTEAFF.

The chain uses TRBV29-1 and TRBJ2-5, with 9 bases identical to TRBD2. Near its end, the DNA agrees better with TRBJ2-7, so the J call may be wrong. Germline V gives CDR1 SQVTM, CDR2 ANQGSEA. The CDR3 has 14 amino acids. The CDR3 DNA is TGCAGCGTTGGGGACGCGGGAGGGATATACGAGCAGTACTTC. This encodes CSVGDAGGIYEQYF.

CDR3 in DNA: TGCGCCAGCAGCTTGAGGACTAGCGAGATGGGGGCCCCAGATACGCAGTATTTT. It encodes CASSLRTSEMGAPDTQYF. V gene TRBV5-1 combines with J gene TRBJ2-3; TRBD2 matches 9 bases. CDR3 size: 18 residues. Per the germline V gene, CDR1 is SGHRS and CDR2 is YFSETQ. V gave up 1 base and J gave up 4 bases; unmatched junction bases: 13. Drawing the rest from reference TRBV5-1 and TRBJ2-3, the complete variable domain is KAGVTQTPRYLIKTRGQQVTLSCSPISGHRSVSWYQQTPGQGLQFLFEYFSETQRNKGNFPGRFSGRQFSNSRSEMNVSTLELGDSALYLCASSLRTSEMGAPDTQYFGPGTRLTVL.

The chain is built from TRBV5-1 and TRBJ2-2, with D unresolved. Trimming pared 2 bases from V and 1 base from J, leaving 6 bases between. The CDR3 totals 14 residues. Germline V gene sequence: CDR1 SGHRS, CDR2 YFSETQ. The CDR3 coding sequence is TGCGCCAGCAGCTTCTTCGGGAACACCGGGGAGCTGTTTTTT. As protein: CASSFFGNTGELFF. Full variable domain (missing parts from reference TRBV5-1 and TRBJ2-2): KAGVTQTPRYLIKTRGQQVTLSCSPISGHRSVSWYQQTPGQGLQFLFEYFSETQRNKGNFPGRFSGRQFSNSRSEMNVSTLELGDSALYLCASSFFGNTGELFFGEGSRLTVL.

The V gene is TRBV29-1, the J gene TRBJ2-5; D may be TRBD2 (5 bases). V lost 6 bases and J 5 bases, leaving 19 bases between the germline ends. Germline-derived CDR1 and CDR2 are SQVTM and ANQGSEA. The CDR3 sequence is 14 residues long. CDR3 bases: TGCAGCGTGTACCGGGCCGAGGGATTGGAGACCCAGTACTTC. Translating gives CSVYRAEGLETQYF.

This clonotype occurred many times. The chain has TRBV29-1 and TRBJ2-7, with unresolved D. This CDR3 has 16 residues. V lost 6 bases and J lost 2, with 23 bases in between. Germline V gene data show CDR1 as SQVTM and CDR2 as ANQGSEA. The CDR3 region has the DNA TGCAGCGTACCCGATCCCGAAACCCCCTACCCCTACGAGCAGTACTTC. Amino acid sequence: CSVPDPETPYPYEQYF.

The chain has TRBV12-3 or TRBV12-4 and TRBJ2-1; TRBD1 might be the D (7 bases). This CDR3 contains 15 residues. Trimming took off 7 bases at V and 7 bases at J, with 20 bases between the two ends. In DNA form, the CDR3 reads TGTGCCAGCACCCCGGGGACGTCAGGGGGGAATGAGCAGTTCTTC. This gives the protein CASTPGTSGGNEQFF.

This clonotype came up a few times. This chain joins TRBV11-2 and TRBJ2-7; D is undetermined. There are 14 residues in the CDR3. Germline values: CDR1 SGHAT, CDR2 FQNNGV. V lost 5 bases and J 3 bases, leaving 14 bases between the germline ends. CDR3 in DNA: TGTGCCAGCAGCCTGGCAGGCCCCGACTACGAGCAGTACTTC. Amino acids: CASSLAGPDYEQYF.

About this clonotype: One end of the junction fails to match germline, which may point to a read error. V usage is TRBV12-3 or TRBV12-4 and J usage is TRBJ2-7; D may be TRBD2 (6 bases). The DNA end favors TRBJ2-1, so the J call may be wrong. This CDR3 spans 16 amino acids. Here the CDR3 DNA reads TGTGCCAGCAGTCCTCTAGGGGACTCCCGATACAATGTGCAGTTCTTC. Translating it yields CASSPLGDSRYNVQFF.

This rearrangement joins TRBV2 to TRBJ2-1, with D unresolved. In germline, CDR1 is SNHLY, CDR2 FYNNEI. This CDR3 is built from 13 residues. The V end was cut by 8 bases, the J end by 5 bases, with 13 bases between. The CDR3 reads CASGSESDNEQFF. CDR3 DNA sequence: TGTGCCAGCGGGTCGGAATCGGACAATGAGCAGTTCTTC.

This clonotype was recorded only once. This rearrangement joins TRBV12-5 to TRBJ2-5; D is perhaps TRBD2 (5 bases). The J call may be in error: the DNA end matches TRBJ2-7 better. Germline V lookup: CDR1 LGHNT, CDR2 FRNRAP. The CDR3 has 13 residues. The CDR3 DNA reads TGTGCTAGTGGTATGGGGAGCTCCTACGAGCAGTACTTC. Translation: CASGMGSSYEQYF.

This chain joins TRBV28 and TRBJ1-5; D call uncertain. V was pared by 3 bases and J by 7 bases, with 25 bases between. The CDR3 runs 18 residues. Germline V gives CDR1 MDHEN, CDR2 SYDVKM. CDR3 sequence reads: CASSFPESGIGPGQPQHF. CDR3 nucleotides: TGTGCCAGCAGTTTTCCGGAAAGCGGGATCGGTCCGGGGCAGCCCCAGCATTTT.

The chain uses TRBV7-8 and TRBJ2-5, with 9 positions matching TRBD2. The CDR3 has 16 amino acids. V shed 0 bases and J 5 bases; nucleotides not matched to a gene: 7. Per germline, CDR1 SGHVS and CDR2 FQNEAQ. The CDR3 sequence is CASSLAIAGVSETQYF. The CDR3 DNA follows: TGTGCCAGCAGCTTAGCGATAGCGGGAGTATCTGAGACCCAGTACTTC. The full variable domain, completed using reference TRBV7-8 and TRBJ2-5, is GAGVSQSPRYKVAKRGQDVALRCDPISGHVSLFWYQQALGQGPEFLTYFQNEAQLDKSGLPSDRFFAERPEGSVSTLKIQRTQQEDSAVYLCASSLAIAGVSETQYFGPGTRLLVL.

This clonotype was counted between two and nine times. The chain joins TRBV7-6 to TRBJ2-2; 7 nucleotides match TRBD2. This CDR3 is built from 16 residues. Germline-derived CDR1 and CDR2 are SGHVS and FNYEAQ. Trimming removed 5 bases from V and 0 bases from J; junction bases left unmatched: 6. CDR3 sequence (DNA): TGTGCCAGCAGCCCCTCAGCGGGGACGAACACCGGGGAGCTGTTTTTT. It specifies CASSPSAGTNTGELFF.